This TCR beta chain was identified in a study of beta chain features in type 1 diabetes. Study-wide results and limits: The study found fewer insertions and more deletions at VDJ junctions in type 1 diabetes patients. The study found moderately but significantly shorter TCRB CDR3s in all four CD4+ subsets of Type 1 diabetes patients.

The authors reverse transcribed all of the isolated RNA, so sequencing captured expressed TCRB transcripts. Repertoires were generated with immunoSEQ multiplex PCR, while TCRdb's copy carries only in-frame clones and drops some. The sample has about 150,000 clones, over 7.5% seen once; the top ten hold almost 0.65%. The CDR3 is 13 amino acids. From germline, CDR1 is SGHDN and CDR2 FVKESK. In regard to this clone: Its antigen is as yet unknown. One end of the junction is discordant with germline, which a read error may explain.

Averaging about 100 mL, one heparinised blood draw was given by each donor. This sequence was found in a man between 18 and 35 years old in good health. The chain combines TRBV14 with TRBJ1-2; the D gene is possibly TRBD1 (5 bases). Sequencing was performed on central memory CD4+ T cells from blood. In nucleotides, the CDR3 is TGTGCCAGCAGTCAACGGGGGGACTCTCATCACGCCTTC. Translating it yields CASSQRGDSHHAF.